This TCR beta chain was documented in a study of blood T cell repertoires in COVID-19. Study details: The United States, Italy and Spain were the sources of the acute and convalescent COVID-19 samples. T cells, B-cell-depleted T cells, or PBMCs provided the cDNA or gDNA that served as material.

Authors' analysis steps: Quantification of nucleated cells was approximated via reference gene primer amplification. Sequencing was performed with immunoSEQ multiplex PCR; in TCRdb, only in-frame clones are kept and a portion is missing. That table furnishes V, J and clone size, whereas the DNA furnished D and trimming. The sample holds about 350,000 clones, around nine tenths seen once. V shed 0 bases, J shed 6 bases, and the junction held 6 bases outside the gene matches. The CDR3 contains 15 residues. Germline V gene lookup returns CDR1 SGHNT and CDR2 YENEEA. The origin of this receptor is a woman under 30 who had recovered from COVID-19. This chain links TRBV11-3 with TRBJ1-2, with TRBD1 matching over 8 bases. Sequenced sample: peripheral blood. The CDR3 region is CASSLDGTGVDGYTF. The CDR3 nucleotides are TGTGCCAGCAGCTTAGATGGGACAGGCGTTGATGGCTACACCTTC. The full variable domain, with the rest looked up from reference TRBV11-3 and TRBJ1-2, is EAGVVQSPRYKIIEKKQPVAFWCNPISGHNTLYWYLQNLGQGPELLIRYENEEAVDDSQLPKDRFSAERLKGVDSTLKIQPAELGDSAVYLCASSLDGTGVDGYTFGSGTRLTVV.